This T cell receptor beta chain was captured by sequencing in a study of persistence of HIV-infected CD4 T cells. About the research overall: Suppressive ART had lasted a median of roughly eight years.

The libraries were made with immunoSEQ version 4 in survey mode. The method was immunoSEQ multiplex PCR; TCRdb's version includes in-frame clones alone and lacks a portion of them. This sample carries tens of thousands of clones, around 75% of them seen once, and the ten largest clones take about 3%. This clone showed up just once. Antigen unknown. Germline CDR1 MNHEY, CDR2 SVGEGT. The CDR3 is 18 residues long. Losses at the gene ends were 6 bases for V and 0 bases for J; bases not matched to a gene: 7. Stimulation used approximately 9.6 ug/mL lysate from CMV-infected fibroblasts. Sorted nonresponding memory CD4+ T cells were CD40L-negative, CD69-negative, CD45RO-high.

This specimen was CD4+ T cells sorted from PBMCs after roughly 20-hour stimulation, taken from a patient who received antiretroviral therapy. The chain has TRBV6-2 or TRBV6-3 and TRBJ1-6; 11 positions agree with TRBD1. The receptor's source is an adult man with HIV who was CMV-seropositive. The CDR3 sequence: CASSPRGTGGSYNSPLHF. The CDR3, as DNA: TGTGCCAGCAGCCCTAGAGGGACAGGGGGCTCCTATAATTCACCCCTCCACTTT.